These T cell receptor beta chains were read from a single sample in a study of blood T cell repertoires in COVID-19. Some clones are missing from TCRdb's copy, which holds only in-frame ones; the method was immunoSEQ multiplex PCR. Of around 450,000 clones in the sample, roughly 87% are singletons; the top ten hold almost 2%. The sequenced material came from PBMCs or T cells enriched from blood (not recorded which). These receptor sequences come from a woman aged 18-29 years with acute COVID-19. Both conserved end residues are part of each CDR3. A D gene is named only where the DNA matches it firmly. Clone size is stated in some rows and not others, as once, few, many or a class when expanded.

TRBD2	TRBJ2-7	-	TRBV11-3	CASSSGLVSEQYF	TGTGCCAGCAGCTCGGGACTAGTAAGCGAGCAGTACTTC
TRBD2	TRBJ2-7	-	TRBV28	CASSPGLAGSYEQYF	TGTGCCAGCAGCCCGGGACTAGCGGGTTCCTACGAGCAGTACTTC
TRBD1	TRBJ1-6	-	TRBV5-8	CASTPGPQGELYNSPLHF	TGTGCCAGCACTCCTGGGCCCCAGGGGGAGTTATATAATTCACCCCTCCACTTT
-	TRBJ2-1	-	TRBV6-6	CASSRRGSRDYCEQFF	TGTGCCAGCAGCCGACGGGGTTCGCGGGATTATTGTGAGCAGTTCTTC
TRBD1	TRBJ1-4	-	TRBV9	CASSARDRGDEKLFF	TGTGCCAGCAGCGCCCGGGACAGGGGAGACGAAAAACTGTTTTTT
TRBD2	TRBJ2-7	-	TRBV6-2/TRBV6-3	CASSYSASGSYEQYF	TGTGCCAGCAGTTACTCGGCTAGCGGGAGCTACGAGCAGTACTTC
-	TRBJ2-3	-	TRBV7-8	CASSLNRERASVTDTQYF	TGTGCCAGCAGCTTGAACAGGGAGAGGGCATCGGTCACAGATACGCAGTATTTT
TRBD1	TRBJ1-5	-	TRBV4-3	CASSQDRGAGQPQHF	TGCGCCAGCAGCCAAGACAGGGGGGCGGGTCAGCCCCAGCATTTT
TRBD2	TRBJ2-1	few	TRBV7-9	CASSLVGGAEFF	TGTGCCAGCAGCTTAGTCGGGGGGGCCGAGTTCTTC
TRBD1	TRBJ1-2	-	TRBV19	CASSPTGQGADGYTF	TGTGCCAGTAGCCCCACGGGACAGGGGGCCGATGGCTACACCTTC
-	TRBJ2-5	-	TRBV5-6	CASTEGTTIETQYF	TGTGCCAGCACCGAGGGAACTACAATCGAGACCCAGTACTTC
-	TRBJ2-5	-	TRBV5-4	CASSSREEAETQYF	TGTGCCAGCAGCTCGAGGGAGGAGGCCGAGACCCAGTACTTC
TRBD1	TRBJ2-2	-	TRBV3-1/TRBV3-2	CASSPYGDRGTGELFF	TGTGCCAGCAGCCCCTACGGGGACAGGGGCACCGGGGAGCTGTTTTTT
-	TRBJ2-1	-	TRBV5-1	CASSTSSPLNEQFF	TGCGCCAGCAGCACCTCTAGCCCTCTTAATGAGCAGTTCTTC
TRBD2	TRBJ2-3	-	TRBV4-1	CASSQEGLSDKRTDTQYF	TGCGCCAGCAGCCAAGAGGGACTAAGCGACAAGCGCACAGATACGCAGTATTTT
-	TRBJ1-1	few	TRBV6-5	CASSSGNTEAFF	TGTGCCAGCAGTTCAGGGAACACTGAAGCTTTCTTT
TRBD1	TRBJ2-5	-	TRBV28	CASRIEQGWTQYF	TGTGCCAGCAGAATAGAACAGGGGTGGACCCAGTACTTC
-	TRBJ2-1	-	TRBV7-9	CASSFPGGTYNEQFF	TGTGCCAGCAGCTTTCCAGGGGGGACCTACAATGAGCAGTTCTTC
TRBD1	TRBJ2-3	-	TRBV29-1	CSGQRTGSTDTQYF	TGCAGCGGCCAACGGACAGGCAGCACAGATACGCAGTATTTT
TRBD2	TRBJ2-7	once	TRBV10-3	CAISGTERGEQYF	TGTGCCATCTCGGGCACGGAGCGGGGAGAGCAGTACTTC
-	TRBJ2-2	-	TRBV6-5	CASNGLSGELFF	TGTGCCAGCAATGGACTCAGCGGGGAGCTGTTTTTT
-	TRBJ1-4	-	TRBV27	CASSRRVFEKLFF	TGTGCCAGCAGCCGCAGGGTATTTGAAAAACTGTTTTTT
TRBD1	TRBJ2-7	-	TRBV3-1/TRBV3-2	CASSSRTGRYEQYF	TGTGCCAGCAGCAGCCGGACAGGGAGATACGAGCAGTACTTC
TRBD1	TRBJ1-2	-	TRBV30	CAWSVTTGGYTF	TGTGCCTGGAGTGTGACGACAGGGGGTTACACCTTC